These T cell receptor beta chains were read from a single sample in a study of cytomegalovirus exposure and HLA in healthy donors. Sequenced by immunoSEQ multiplex PCR; TCRdb stores in-frame clones only, minus some. The table shows roughly 110,000 clones, with less than 90% occurring only once. Sequenced material: PBMCs. Every receptor here comes from a woman under 30 in good health and CMV-seropositive. The CDR3 runs from the conserved cysteine through the conserved F or W. A D gene is named only where the DNA matches it firmly. Rows may omit the clone size; those that give it use once, few, many or a size class.

V: TRBV19; D: TRBD2; size: once; J: TRBJ2-1; CDR3: CASRTSGDSYNEQFF; DNA: TGTGCCAGTAGGACCAGCGGGGACTCCTACAATGAGCAGTTCTTC
V: TRBV4-1; D: .; size: .; J: TRBJ1-1; CDR3: CASSQDQGNTEAFF; DNA: TGCGCCAGCAGCCAAGACCAGGGGAACACTGAAGCTTTCTTT
V: TRBV6-5; D: .; size: .; J: TRBJ1-2; CDR3: CASSYSRSSPGGGYTF; DNA: TGTGCCAGCAGTTACTCCCGGTCTTCCCCCGGAGGCGGCTACACCTTC
V: TRBV28; D: TRBD1; size: .; J: TRBJ1-5; CDR3: CASSPQGAGQPQHF; DNA: TGTGCCAGCAGTCCACAGGGGGCGGGTCAGCCCCAGCATTTT
V: TRBV25-1; D: TRBD1; size: .; J: TRBJ2-1; CDR3: CASSEPGQGISEQFF; DNA: TGTGCCAGCAGTGAACCGGGACAGGGGATCAGTGAGCAGTTCTTC
V: TRBV28; D: .; size: few; J: TRBJ1-2; CDR3: CASTFAVSLGYTF; DNA: TGTGCCAGCACCTTTGCAGTGTCTCTGGGCTACACCTTC
V: TRBV6-5; D: .; size: .; J: TRBJ1-4; CDR3: CASSWVGSGEKLFF; DNA: TGTGCCAGCAGTTGGGTGGGTAGCGGTGAAAAACTGTTTTTT
V: TRBV7-9; D: TRBD1; size: once; J: TRBJ1-2; CDR3: CASSRQQGLFDGYTF; DNA: TGTGCCAGCAGCCGCCAACAGGGGTTGTTCGATGGCTACACCTTC
V: TRBV5-1; D: TRBD1; size: once; J: TRBJ1-1; CDR3: CASSLYPGGTNTEAFF; DNA: TGCGCCAGCAGCTTGTATCCAGGGGGCACGAACACTGAAGCTTTCTTT
V: TRBV29-1; D: .; size: .; J: TRBJ2-7; CDR3: CSVEEFGEQYF; DNA: TGCAGCGTTGAAGAGTTCGGCGAGCAGTACTTC
V: TRBV10-3; D: .; size: .; J: TRBJ1-2; CDR3: CAISGTDYGYTF; DNA: TGTGCCATCAGTGGAACAGACTATGGCTACACCTTC
V: TRBV28; D: TRBD2; size: .; J: TRBJ2-1; CDR3: CASSGDYSYNEQFF; DNA: TGTGCCAGCAGTGGGGACTACTCCTACAATGAGCAGTTCTTC
V: TRBV7-9; D: .; size: .; J: TRBJ2-3; CDR3: CASSLGLSFGTSTDTQYF; DNA: TGTGCCAGCAGCTTAGGGCTGTCTTTTGGGACTAGCACAGATACGCAGTATTTT
V: TRBV27; D: TRBD1; size: .; J: TRBJ2-7; CDR3: CASSSGTGGYEQYF; DNA: TGTGCCAGCAGTTCCGGGACAGGGGGCTACGAGCAGTACTTC
V: TRBV6-4; D: TRBD2; size: .; J: TRBJ2-5; CDR3: CASSPEGRGQETQYF; DNA: TGTGCCAGCAGTCCTGAGGGGCGGGGGCAAGAGACCCAGTACTTC
V: TRBV18; D: .; size: .; J: TRBJ1-4; CDR3: CASSPQATNEKLFF; DNA: TGTGCCAGCTCACCTCAGGCAACTAATGAAAAACTGTTTTTT
V: TRBV5-5; D: .; size: .; J: TRBJ1-1; CDR3: CASSLEGQENTEAFF; DNA: TGTGCCAGCAGCTTGGAGGGGCAGGAGAACACTGAAGCTTTCTTT
V: TRBV28; D: TRBD2; size: .; J: TRBJ2-7; CDR3: CASSPPLAIAYEQYF; DNA: TGTGCCAGCAGTCCCCCACTAGCGATAGCTTACGAGCAGTACTTC
V: TRBV1; D: .; size: .; J: TRBJ2-2; CDR3: CTSTQNSGGFSITGELFF; DNA: TGCACCAGCACCCAAAATAGCGGGGGCTTCAGCATCACCGGGGAGCTGTTTTTT
V: TRBV27; D: .; size: .; J: TRBJ1-5; CDR3: CASRKWGPSNQPQHF; DNA: TGTGCCAGCCGTAAGTGGGGGCCTAGCAATCAGCCCCAGCATTTT
V: TRBV6-4; D: .; size: once; J: TRBJ2-1; CDR3: CASSDSSQANEQFF; DNA: TGTGCCAGCAGTGACTCGAGTCAGGCCAATGAGCAGTTCTTC
V: TRBV28; D: .; size: .; J: TRBJ1-6; CDR3: CASSILEGSPLHF; DNA: TGTGCCAGCAGCATCCTCGAGGGTAGCCCCCTCCACTTT
V: TRBV10-2; D: TRBD1; size: .; J: TRBJ1-1; CDR3: CASKVTGGNTEAFF; DNA: TGCGCCAGCAAAGTGACAGGGGGAAACACTGAAGCTTTCTTT
V: TRBV9; D: .; size: .; J: TRBJ2-3; CDR3: CASSLSSGSDTQYF; DNA: TGTGCCAGCAGCCTAAGTTCAGGGTCAGATACGCAGTATTTT
V: TRBV19; D: TRBD2; size: few; J: TRBJ2-3; CDR3: CASSLRTSGGPVDTQYF; DNA: TGTGCCAGTAGTCTCAGGACTAGCGGGGGTCCTGTGGATACGCAGTATTTT
V: TRBV29-1; D: .; size: .; J: TRBJ1-2; CDR3: CSVLLRGYTF; DNA: TGCAGCGTCCTTCTACGGGGCTACACCTTC
V: TRBV25-1; D: TRBD2; size: .; J: TRBJ2-3; CDR3: CASSEIGTSVGTDTQYF; DNA: TGTGCCAGCAGTGAAATCGGGACTAGCGTTGGGACAGATACGCAGTATTTT
V: TRBV6-4; D: TRBD1; size: .; J: TRBJ2-1; CDR3: CASSAGTAHNEQFF; DNA: TGTGCCAGCAGTGCGGGGACAGCCCACAATGAGCAGTTCTTC
V: TRBV29-1; D: TRBD1; size: .; J: TRBJ2-5; CDR3: CSVEGRDRGLGETQYF; DNA: TGCAGCGTTGAAGGAAGGGACAGGGGGCTTGGAGAGACCCAGTACTTC
V: TRBV4-1; D: TRBD2; size: .; J: TRBJ2-5; CDR3: CASSIGTSGGWETQYF; DNA: TGCGCCAGCAGCATAGGGACTAGCGGGGGGTGGGAGACCCAGTACTTC
V: TRBV4-1; D: TRBD1; size: .; J: TRBJ1-5; CDR3: CASSQHDRGSMSQHF; DNA: TGCGCCAGCAGCCAACACGACAGGGGTAGTATGTCCCAGCATTTT
V: TRBV18; D: .; size: .; J: TRBJ2-2; CDR3: CASSLLQEATGELFF; DNA: TGTGCCAGCTCACTACTCCAAGAAGCCACCGGGGAGCTGTTTTTT